This paragraph covers one T cell receptor beta chain sequence. These data originate in a study of blood T cell repertoires in COVID-19. Original data processing: Estimation of nucleated cell counts was performed using reference gene primer amplification. Assay used: immunoSEQ multiplex PCR; TCRdb lists only in-frame clones, some missing. V, J and clone size were drawn from that table, and D and trimming were deduced from the DNA. The sample holds over 200,000 clones, more than 65% seen once. Germline CDR1 is KGHSH and CDR2 is LQKENI. J lost 1 base, V lost 1 base, and 3 bases had no gene match. The CDR3 runs 17 residues.

The chain employs TRBV18 and TRBJ2-1; TRBD2 matches 11 bases. The sequence was collected from a man aged 40-55 years who had recovered from COVID-19. The sequencing input was peripheral blood. For the CDR3, the DNA is TGTGCCAGCTCACCACGACTAGCGGGATCTTCCTACAATGAGCAGTTCTTC. It encodes CASSPRLAGSSYNEQFF.